What follows are 13 T cell receptor beta chains derived from one specimen sequenced in a study of blood T cell repertoires in COVID-19. Using immunoSEQ multiplex PCR, the repertoire was profiled, and TCRdb retains in-frame clones only, with some absent. This table holds about 160,000 clones, around 92% found once. Sequenced: peripheral blood. Source of these receptors: a man aged 25 to 40 with COVID-19, enrolled during active disease.

Only one count was recorded for this clone. This chain connects TRBV27 to TRBJ2-1, with D perhaps TRBD2 (5 bases). CDR3 size: 17 residues. Per the germline V gene, CDR1 is MNHEY and CDR2 is SMNVEV (reference sequence). Deletions cut 5 bases from V and 4 bases from J, with 21 bases between. CDR3 coding DNA: TGTGCCAGCAGTCCCCAACTGATTGGAGGTCGGTACAATGAGCAGTTCTTC. Residues: CASSPQLIGGRYNEQFF.

This clone was seen only once. J is TRBJ2-1 and V is TRBV11-2; D may be TRBD2 (5 bases). The CDR3 length is 16 residues. V lost 2 bases to trimming and J lost 4 bases, with 15 bases between them. CDR1 and CDR2 from the germline V gene are SGHAT and FQNNGV. CDR3 in DNA: TGTGCCAGCAGCTTAAAACTAGAGGGTCTTTACAATGAGCAGTTCTTC. As protein: CASSLKLEGLYNEQFF.

The chain has TRBV7-8 and TRBJ2-5, with 9 bases matching TRBD2. CDR3 size: 19 residues. V lost 3 bases and J lost 5; bases outside the gene matches: 19. Germline CDR1 and CDR2: SGHVS and FQNEAQ. CDR3 nucleotides: TGTGCCAGCAGCTTCTGGGGCCGGGATGGAGCGGGGGGTTGGGAGACCCAGTACTTC. This translates into CASSFWGRDGAGGWETQYF.

Remarks on this clone: The same CDR3 can be traced to other DNA sequences in this sample. This chain joins TRBV19 and TRBJ1-2; D gene ambiguous. The V end lost 3 bases, the J end lost 3 bases, and 5 bases lay between the germline ends. CDR1 and CDR2 from the germline V gene are LNHDA and SQIVND (reference sequence). The CDR3 runs to 12 residues. Written as DNA, the CDR3 is TGTGCCAGTAGTATTCTTCACTATGGCTACACCTTC. Protein: CASSILHYGYTF.

V usage is TRBV29-1 and J usage is TRBJ1-5; TRBD1 is a possible D gene (6 bases). Looked up from germline, CDR1 is SQVTM and CDR2 is ANQGSEA. V lost 4 bases and J 5 bases, leaving 12 bases between the germline ends. This CDR3 is built from 13 residues. The CDR3 loop reads CSVGLNRDQPQHF. For the CDR3, the DNA is TGCAGCGTTGGTTTGAACAGGGATCAGCCCCAGCATTTT.

The chain is built from TRBV19 and TRBJ2-7; 7 bases align to TRBD1. CDR1 LNHDA and CDR2 SQIVND come from the germline V gene (reference sequence). V lost 7 bases and J lost 3; bases outside the gene matches: 9. The CDR3 consists of 14 residues. CDR3 DNA: TGTGCCAGTATCATTCACCGGGACAGCTACGAGCAGTACTTC. It specifies CASIIHRDSYEQYF.

This sequence joins TRBV5-5 and TRBJ2-7; 8 nucleotides agree with TRBD1. CDR3 length: 15 residues. CDR1 is SGHKS, CDR2 YYEKEE, per germline (reference sequence). V lost 1 base and J lost 1; bases outside the gene matches: 4. The CDR3: CASSLRGQVSYEQYF. The DNA for the CDR3 is TGTGCCAGCAGCTTGAGGGGACAGGTTTCCTACGAGCAGTACTTC.

The V gene is TRBV6-5, the J gene TRBJ2-7; TRBD1 is a possible D gene (5 bases). The CDR3 spans 15 residues. Trimming took 5 bases from V and 3 from J, leaving 17 bases between them. Germline V gene lookup returns CDR1 MNHEY and CDR2 SVGAGI. The CDR3 protein is CASSMDTRFGYEQYF. CDR3 sequence (DNA): TGTGCCAGCAGTATGGACACCCGCTTTGGCTACGAGCAGTACTTC.

The chain is built from TRBV29-1 and TRBJ1-2; 8 nucleotides align to TRBD1. The J segment lost 6 bases and the V segment lost 6 bases, leaving 6 bases of the junction unmatched. The CDR3 is 12 amino acids. CDR1 and CDR2 from the germline V gene are SQVTM and ANQGSEA. The DNA of the CDR3 is TGCAGCGTCGAGACAGGGGCAAATGGCTACACCTTC. Protein sequence: CSVETGANGYTF.

About this clone: Other nucleotide sequences from this sample produce the same CDR3. V gene TRBV7-3 combines with J gene TRBJ2-2, with D perhaps TRBD1 (6 bases). The CDR3 totals 14 residues. Germline V gene sequence: CDR1 SGHTA, CDR2 FQGTGA. V shed 4 bases and J shed 3 bases, with 9 bases lying between them. CDR3 loop: CASSSHRDTGELFF. The CDR3 DNA reads TGTGCCAGCAGCTCCCACAGGGACACCGGGGAGCTGTTTTTT.

This chain joins TRBV6-2 or TRBV6-3 and TRBJ2-7; TRBD1 agrees at 8 bases. V lost 2 bases, J lost 2 bases, and 2 bases stayed unmatched. Germline V gene sequence: CDR1 MNHEY, CDR2 SVGEGT. The CDR3 contains 14 residues. CDR3 loop: CASSYPTGAYEQYF. The DNA of the CDR3 is TGTGCCAGCAGTTACCCGACAGGGGCCTACGAGCAGTACTTC.

This chain connects TRBV18 to TRBJ2-5, with 12 bases matching TRBD1. The CDR3 length is 15 residues. With 5 bases clipped from V and 5 bases from J, the junction kept 6 bases outside the gene matches. Per the germline V gene, CDR1 is KGHSH and CDR2 is LQKENI. The CDR3 spells CASSTGTGGPETQYF. CDR3 DNA sequence: TGTGCCAGCTCAACTGGGACAGGGGGCCCGGAGACCCAGTACTTC.

V and J are TRBV5-1 and TRBJ2-1, with 9 bases identical to TRBD2. With 6 bases clipped from V and 4 bases from J, the junction kept 2 bases outside the gene matches. Germline CDR1 is SGHRS and CDR2 is YFSETQ. The CDR3 sequence is 13 residues long. The CDR3 DNA sequence: TGCGCCAGCACTAGCGGGGTATACAATGAGCAGTTCTTC. Residues: CASTSGVYNEQFF.